The present TCR beta chain was sequenced within a study of blood T cell repertoires in COVID-19. Study details: The cDNA or gDNA used as material had been derived from T cells, B-cell-depleted T cells, or PBMCs.

Trimming removed 6 bases from V and 4 bases from J, with 14 bases in between. The germline gives CDR1 ENHRY, CDR2 SYGVKD. The CDR3 contains 14 residues. Original processing notes: Amplification with reference gene primers provided the estimates of nucleated cell counts. The method was immunoSEQ multiplex PCR; TCRdb's version includes in-frame clones alone and lacks a portion of them. The V and J calls and clone size are taken from that table; D and trimming were inferred from the DNA. Among 190,000 or so clones, about 82% were seen once, and the ten largest hold over 7%. The rearrangement links TRBV10-3 to TRBJ2-3; possibly TRBD2 for D (5 bases). This receptor was identified in a woman younger than 45 who had recovered from COVID-19. Input material: PBMCs or T cells enriched from blood (not recorded which). This chain's CDR3 is CAIRDSFHADTQYF. In DNA, the CDR3 is TGTGCCATCAGGGACTCCTTCCACGCAGATACGCAGTATTTT.